Below, 14 T cell receptor beta chains from the same sample are listed, as sequenced in a study of human T cells and chemical hapten exposure. The time point here: pre-sensitization, week 0. Treatment of the sample: therapeutic diphenylcyclopropenone sensitization with weekly scalp DPC. TCRdb used MiXCR to reprocess the RACE reads, holding one entry per CDR3 protein. The table records approximately 260,000 distinct CDR3 sequences, 7.5% to 10% of them present only once. The sample consisted of whole blood, taken in connection with sensitization to the hapten diphenylcyclopropenone (DPC). All receptors come from a woman in her thirties or forties with alopecia areata. Some clones in this sample may be carry-over from other donors' samples.

The rearrangement links TRBV28 to TRBJ2-3; D unclear. The germline V gene encodes CDR1 MDHEN and CDR2 SYDVKM. V was pared by 3 bases and J by 2 bases, with 12 bases between. The CDR3 has 15 amino acids. CDR3 residues: CASSFSSGNTDTQYF. Written as DNA, the CDR3 is TGTGCCAGCAGTTTTTCGTCTGGGAACACAGATACGCAGTATTTT.

The rearrangement links TRBV12-3 or TRBV12-4 to TRBJ2-7; D is ambiguous. This CDR3 is 13 amino acids long. With 7 bases removed from V and 2 bases from J, the gap between germline ends came to 12 bases. CDR3 DNA: TGTGCCAGCACCCAGGACGGCCCCTACGAGCAGTACTTC. It codes for CASTQDGPYEQYF.

A few counts support this clonotype. This chain joins TRBV29-1 and TRBJ2-3, with D possibly called TRBD1 or TRBD2 (5 bases each). This CDR3 is built from 14 residues. V lost 8 bases and J lost 4, with 19 bases in between. Germline V gene data show CDR1 as SQVTM and CDR2 as ANQGSEA. The CDR3 here is CSISGTPGPDTQYF. The CDR3 nucleotides read TGCAGCATATCCGGGACCCCGGGGCCAGATACGCAGTATTTT.

This clonotype was seen a handful of times. V and J are TRBV10-3 and TRBJ2-7, with 7 positions matching TRBD1. The CDR3 consists of 13 residues. Germline CDR1 reads ENHRY; CDR2 reads SYGVKD. V trimming: 7 bases; J trimming: 0 bases; junction bases outside the gene matches: 3. CDR3 loop: CAIMKGASYEQYF. CDR3 in DNA: TGTGCCATCATGAAGGGGGCCTCCTACGAGCAGTACTTC.

The sample holds a few counts of this clonotype. The chain combines TRBV5-1 with TRBJ2-7, with D uncertain. Germline CDR1 is SGHRS and CDR2 is YFSETQ. The CDR3 contains 11 residues. Trimming shortened V by 6 bases and J by 3 bases, and 7 bases separated the two germline ends. In DNA, the CDR3 is TGCGCCAGCAACTCAAACTACGAGCAGTACTTC. This encodes CASNSNYEQYF.

The chain uses TRBV11-1 and TRBJ1-1; the D gene is possibly TRBD1 (5 bases). V was pared by 2 bases and J by 4 bases, with 11 bases between. The CDR3 is made up of 14 amino acids. Germline CDR1 is SGHAT and CDR2 is FQDESV (reference sequence). As DNA, the CDR3 is TGTGCCAGCAGCTTAACCGACAGCCGCACTGAAGCTTTCTTT. Its translation is CASSLTDSRTEAFF.

The rearrangement joins TRBV7-2 to TRBJ2-2; a weak D match, TRBD2 (6 bases). V was pared by 5 bases and J by 5 bases, with 18 bases between. The CDR3 contains 16 residues. The germline V gene has CDR1 SGHTA and CDR2 FQGNSA. The CDR3 reads CASSPHVAGSTGELFF. The CDR3 region has the DNA TGTGCCAGCAGCCCGCATGTTGCGGGATCAACCGGGGAGCTGTTTTTT. Based on the CDR3 plus reference TRBV7-2 and TRBJ2-2, the full variable domain is GAGVSQSPSNKVTEKGKDVELRCDPISGHTALYWYRQSLGQGLEFLIYFQGNSAPDKSGLPSDRFSAERTGGSVSTLTIQRTQQEDSAVYLCASSPHVAGSTGELFFGEGSRLTVL.

The J gene is TRBJ1-4, the V gene TRBV18; 8 nucleotides align to TRBD1. There are 16 residues in the CDR3. CDR1 is KGHSH, CDR2 LQKENI, per germline. The V segment lost 3 bases and the J segment 8 bases; nucleotides outside the gene matches: 11. For the CDR3, the DNA is TGTGCCAGCTCACCCAACGGACAGGGCCTATCGGAAAAACTGTTTTTT. Encoded protein: CASSPNGQGLSEKLFF. Together with reference TRBV18 and TRBJ1-4, the CDR3 gives the full variable domain: NAGVMQNPRHLVRRRGQEARLRCSPMKGHSHVYWYRQLPEEGLKFMVYLQKENIIDESGMPKERFSAEFPKEGPSILRIQQVVRGDSAAYFCASSPNGQGLSEKLFFGSGTQLSVL.

This clonotype was recorded a few times. The CDR3 DNA is TGTGCCAGCACCCCGCCCTCAGGACTAGCGGGAGCAGATACGCAGTATTTT. It encodes CASTPPSGLAGADTQYF. V is TRBV6-2 or TRBV6-3 and J is TRBJ2-3, with 13 positions matching TRBD2. Germline assignment: CDR1 MNHEY and CDR2 SVGEGT. CDR3 size: 17 residues. V was pared by 7 bases and J by 4 bases, with 11 bases of the junction left unmatched.

The gene calls are TRBV28 and TRBJ2-5; maybe TRBD1 (6 bases). The CDR3 spans 14 residues. Germline CDR1 and CDR2: MDHEN and SYDVKM. V gave up 4 bases and J gave up 2 bases, with 11 bases separating them. The DNA of the CDR3 is TGTGCCAGCAGTTCCCGGGACACACAAGAGACCCAGTACTTC. Translation: CASSSRDTQETQYF.

This clonotype turned up a few times. V and J are TRBV11-2 and TRBJ1-3; the D gene is possibly TRBD1 (5 bases). This CDR3 is 13 amino acids long. The V end lost 7 bases, the J end lost 1 base, and 8 bases lay between the germline ends. Germline V gene lookup returns CDR1 SGHAT and CDR2 FQNNGV. The CDR3 coding sequence is TGTGCCAGCACCCCAGGGTCTGGAAACACCATATATTTT. Amino acids: CASTPGSGNTIYF.

This clonotype showed up just a few times. The V call is TRBV21-1, the J call TRBJ2-1; the D segment call TRBD1 is taken from the table without a DNA check. TRBV21-1 is a listed pseudogene. The CDR3 has 15 residues. The CDR3 protein is CASSKAPGNYNEQFF. CDR3 nucleotides: TGTGCCAGCAGCAAAGCCCCTGGCAACTACAATGAGCAGTTCTTC.

This chain links TRBV11-1 with TRBJ2-7; D may correspond to TRBD1 or TRBD2 (5 bases each). Trimming took 1 base from V and 3 from J, leaving 16 bases between them. The CDR3 consists of 16 residues. CDR1 is SGHAT and CDR2 is FQDESV in the germline V gene (reference sequence). The CDR3 region is CASSLGVGRGYYEQYF. CDR3 nucleotide sequence: TGTGCCAGCAGCTTAGGAGTGGGACGAGGGTACTACGAGCAGTACTTC. Together with reference TRBV11-1 and TRBJ2-7, the CDR3 gives the full variable domain: EAEVAQSPRYKITEKSQAVAFWCDPISGHATLYWYRQILGQGPELLVQFQDESVVDDSQLPKDRFSAERLKGVDSTLKIQPAELGDSAMYLCASSLGVGRGYYEQYFGPGTRLTVT.

The CDR3: CASSPRTGETQYF. The CDR3 DNA reads as TGCGCCAGCAGCCCCCGGACAGGGGAGACCCAGTACTTC. V and J are TRBV4-3 and TRBJ2-5, with 8 bases that match TRBD1. The CDR3 loop spans 13 amino acids. The trim removed 4 bases at V and 5 bases at J, leaving 3 bases unmatched. Germline lookup yields CDR1 LGHNA and CDR2 YSLEER.